Listed below are T cell receptor beta chains from one sample, sequenced in a study of vaccination and CD4 T cells after COVID-19. Antigens of these TCRs are unknown. TCRdb reanalysed the PCR reads using MiXCR and keeps one entry per CDR3 protein. The repertoire holds around 19,000 distinct CDR3 sequences, with approximately 56% as singletons. Material: CD4+ T cells from blood, cultured in vitro, obtained before SARS-CoV-2 vaccination. The receptors derive from a human donor who had recovered from COVID-19. The CDR3 runs from the conserved cysteine through the conserved F or W. D genes are given only for firm matches. Some rows mark clone size as missing; the rest say once, few, many or name a class of expanded clone.

-	TRBJ1-6	-	TRBV6-5	TGTGCCAGCAGTTACTCTCGGAATTCAAATTCACCCCTCCACTTT	CASSYSRNSNSPLHF
TRBD1	TRBJ2-5	-	TRBV19	TGTGCCAGTAGTTCCCCTCGGGCAGGGGGCACCCAGTACTTC	CASSSPRAGGTQYF
-	TRBJ2-7	-	TRBV20-1	TGCAGTGCTAGTTGGGGGGTCCCCGAGCAGTACTTC	CSASWGVPEQYF
-	TRBJ1-6	few	TRBV7-2	TGTGCCAGCAGCGCCACTATTCAAAATTCACCCCTCCACTTT	CASSATIQNSPLHF
-	TRBJ1-1	-	TRBV20-1	TGCAGTGCTAGGATACAGCTGACCGAAGCTTTCTTT	CSARIQLTEAFF
TRBD1	TRBJ1-1	few	TRBV7-9	TGTGCCAGCAGCCGACAGGGGGGGATTACAGAAGCTTTCTTT	CASSRQGGITEAFF
TRBD1	TRBJ1-1	-	TRBV19	TGTGCCAGTGGACGGGACAGGGGTGAAGCTTTCTTT	CASGRDRGEAFF
-	TRBJ1-6	-	TRBV6-5	TGTGCCAGCAGTAACCCGATAGGGGATCTGCTTTCACCCCTCCACTTT	CASSNPIGDLLSPLHF
TRBD2	TRBJ2-1	-	TRBV19	TGTGCCTCGAAAGGAGGCGGGAGGGCCGGCTACAATGAGCAGTTCTTC	CASKGGGRAGYNEQFF
-	TRBJ2-5	-	TRBV6-2/TRBV6-3	TGTGCCAGCGTCGGACAGCTAGAGACCCAGTACTTC	CASVGQLETQYF
-	TRBJ1-1	-	TRBV28	TGTGCCAGCAGTTTAGACGCTAACACTGAAGCTTTCTTT	CASSLDANTEAFF
TRBD2	TRBJ2-3	few	TRBV20-1	TGCAGTGCTCAGCCAGCGGGGGGAACAGATACGCAGTATTTT	CSAQPAGGTDTQYF
-	TRBJ2-3	few	TRBV19	TGTGCCAGTAGTATCGGGCCCGGAGATCCGCAGTATTTT	CASSIGPGDPQYF
-	TRBJ1-1	-	TRBV20-1	TGCAGTGCTAGAGCACAGGTAGCTTTCTTT	CSARAQVAFF
-	TRBJ2-3	once	TRBV6-5	TGTGCCAGCAGTTCGGGGTGGGATGGAGATACGCAGTATTTT	CASSSGWDGDTQYF
-	TRBJ2-3	-	TRBV7-2	TGTGCCAGCAGCTTAGATCCGGGGATCCACACAGATACGCAGTATTTT	CASSLDPGIHTDTQYF
-	TRBJ1-1	-	TRBV28	TGTGCCAGCAAAAGTGGGGTTTCCGGGATGTCAAATGGGATGAACACTGAAGCTTTCTTT	CASKSGVSGMSNGMNTEAFF
TRBD1	TRBJ1-1	-	TRBV6-4	TGTGCCAGCAGTTCGGGACAGGGCACTGAAGCTTTCTTT	CASSSGQGTEAFF
-	TRBJ1-1	-	TRBV4-2	TGTGCCAGCAGCCAAGATCATAGGGAGAACACTGAAGCTTTCTTT	CASSQDHRENTEAFF